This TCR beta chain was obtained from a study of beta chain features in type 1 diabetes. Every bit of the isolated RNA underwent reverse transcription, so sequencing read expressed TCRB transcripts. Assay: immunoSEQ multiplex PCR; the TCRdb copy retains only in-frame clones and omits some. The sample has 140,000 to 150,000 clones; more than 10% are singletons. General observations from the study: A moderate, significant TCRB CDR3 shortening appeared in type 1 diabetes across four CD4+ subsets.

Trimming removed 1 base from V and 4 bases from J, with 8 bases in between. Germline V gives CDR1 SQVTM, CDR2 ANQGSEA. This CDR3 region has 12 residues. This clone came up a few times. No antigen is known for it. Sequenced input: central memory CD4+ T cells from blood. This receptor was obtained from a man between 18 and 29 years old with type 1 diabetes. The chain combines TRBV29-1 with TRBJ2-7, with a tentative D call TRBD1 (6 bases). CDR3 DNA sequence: TGCAGCGTTGAAGGCCAGGGGTACGAGCAGTACTTC. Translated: CSVEGQGYEQYF.